Listed here are 8 T cell receptor beta chains from one sample, sequenced in a study of blood T cell repertoires in COVID-19. Sequenced by immunoSEQ multiplex PCR; TCRdb stores in-frame clones only, minus some. The sample holds about 95,000 clones; roughly 79% are singletons and the top ten take around 4.8%. The source material was peripheral blood. The receptors come from a man older than 75 with COVID-19, enrolled during active disease.

This chain uses TRBV6-5 with TRBJ1-6, with 7 bases identical to TRBD1. CDR1 is MNHEY and CDR2 is SVGAGI in the germline V gene. V lost 0 bases to trimming and J lost 9 bases; unmatched junction nucleotides: 5. The CDR3 totals 15 residues. The CDR3 bases are TGTGCCAGCAGTTACTCAGGACAGGCCGGTTCACCCCTCCACTTT. Its protein product is CASSYSGQAGSPLHF.

The chain couples TRBV11-2 to TRBJ1-6; 7 bases are shared with TRBD1. The CDR3 sequence is 14 residues long. V shed 4 bases and J 7 bases; nucleotides not matched to a gene: 4. Looked up from germline, CDR1 is SGHAT and CDR2 is FQNNGV. Here the CDR3 reads CASSSTRGNSPLHF. The CDR3 coding sequence is TGTGCCAGCAGCTCCACCAGGGGGAATTCACCCCTCCACTTT.

The J gene is TRBJ2-2, the V gene TRBV11-2; tentatively, D is TRBD1 (6 bases). In germline, CDR1 is SGHAT, CDR2 FQNNGV. The length of the CDR3 is 15 residues. Trimming left V 5 bases short and J 5 bases short, with 15 bases between. The CDR3 DNA sequence: TGTGCCAGCAGCCCAACGGGACACCCAACCGGGGAGCTGTTTTTT. Its protein product is CASSPTGHPTGELFF.

The chain combines TRBV7-6 with TRBJ2-7, with 11 bases that match TRBD1. Trimming removed 4 bases from V and 5 bases from J; junction bases left unmatched: 10. The CDR3 totals 16 residues. Germline V CDR1 and CDR2: SGHVS, FNYEAQ. The CDR3 here is CASSSLRTGGIHEQYF. As DNA, the CDR3 is TGTGCCAGCAGCTCGCTACGGACAGGGGGCATCCACGAGCAGTACTTC.

The V and J genes are TRBV5-1 and TRBJ1-5; perhaps TRBD1 as D (6 bases). V was trimmed by 7 bases and J by 5 bases, leaving 19 bases between them. Germline V gene data show CDR1 as SGHRS and CDR2 as YFSETQ. This CDR3 is built from 15 residues. CDR3 amino acids: CASRPGGLRDQPQHF. The CDR3 coding sequence is TGCGCCAGCCGCCCCGGGGGGCTGAGGGATCAGCCCCAGCATTTT. Based on the CDR3 plus reference TRBV5-1 and TRBJ1-5, the full variable domain is KAGVTQTPRYLIKTRGQQVTLSCSPISGHRSVSWYQQTPGQGLQFLFEYFSETQRNKGNFPGRFSGRQFSNSRSEMNVSTLELGDSALYLCASRPGGLRDQPQHFGDGTRLSIL.

The chain employs TRBV6-5 and TRBJ1-5; D is unresolved. Trimming pared 5 bases from V and 0 bases from J, leaving 11 bases between. The CDR3 extends over 15 amino acids. Germline V CDR1 and CDR2: MNHEY, SVGAGI. The CDR3 coding sequence is TGTGCCAGCAGTCCGGACGGGAATAGCAATCAGCCCCAGCATTTT. Translated: CASSPDGNSNQPQHF.

V is TRBV19 and J is TRBJ2-2; D is perhaps TRBD1 (6 bases). This CDR3 is 13 amino acids long. Germline-derived CDR1 and CDR2 are LNHDA and SQIVND (reference sequence). V shed 5 bases and J shed 6 bases, with 10 bases lying between them. The CDR3 loop is CASSSQGPGELFF. CDR3 nucleotide sequence: TGTGCCAGTAGTTCACAGGGTCCCGGGGAGCTGTTTTTT.

The chain uses TRBV2 and TRBJ1-2; tentatively, D is TRBD1 (5 bases). Germline V gene data show CDR1 as SNHLY and CDR2 as FYNNEI. The CDR3 is made up of 16 amino acids. V was cut by 2 bases and J by 5 bases, with 18 bases left in between. The CDR3 region has the DNA TGTGCCAGCAGTGAAACGCCGGGACTCCGGGGGTATGGCTACACCTTC. Translation gives CASSETPGLRGYGYTF.